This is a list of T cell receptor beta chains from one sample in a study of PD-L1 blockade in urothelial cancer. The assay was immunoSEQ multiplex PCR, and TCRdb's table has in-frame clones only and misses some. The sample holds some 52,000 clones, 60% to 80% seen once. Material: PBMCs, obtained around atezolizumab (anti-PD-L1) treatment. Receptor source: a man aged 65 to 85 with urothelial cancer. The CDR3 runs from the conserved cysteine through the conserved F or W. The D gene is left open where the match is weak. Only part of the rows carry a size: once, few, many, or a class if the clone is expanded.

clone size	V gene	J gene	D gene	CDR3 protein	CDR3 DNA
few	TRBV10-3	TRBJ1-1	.	CAISEVGQGEAFF	TGTGCCATCAGTGAGGTTGGGCAGGGTGAAGCTTTCTTT
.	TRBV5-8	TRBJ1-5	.	CASSYSSNQPQHF	TGTGCCAGCAGTTACAGCTCGAATCAGCCCCAGCATTTT
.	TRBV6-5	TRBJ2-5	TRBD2	CASSYLAGEETQYF	TGTGCCAGCAGTTACCTAGCGGGTGAAGAGACCCAGTACTTC
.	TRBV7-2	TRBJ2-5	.	CASSRGQLSQETQYF	TGTGCCAGCAGCCGAGGACAGCTTAGCCAAGAGACCCAGTACTTC
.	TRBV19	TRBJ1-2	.	CASSIGRGDGYTF	TGTGCCAGTAGTATTGGCAGGGGAGATGGCTACACCTTC
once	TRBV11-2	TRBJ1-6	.	CASSLGVTSSYNSPLHF	TGTGCCAGCAGCTTAGGAGTTACGAGCTCCTATAATTCACCCCTCCACTTT
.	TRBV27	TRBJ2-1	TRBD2	CASSSPSSGGYNEQFF	TGTGCCAGCAGTTCCCCGAGTAGCGGGGGGTACAATGAGCAGTTCTTC
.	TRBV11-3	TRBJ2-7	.	CASSSAGDEQYF	TGTGCCAGCAGCTCCGCAGGGGACGAGCAGTACTTC
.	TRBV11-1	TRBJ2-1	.	CASSLSGNRGGQFF	TGTGCCAGCAGCTTAAGCGGGAATCGAGGGGGGCAGTTCTTC
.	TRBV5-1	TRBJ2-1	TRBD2	CASSSALAGAWNEQFF	TGCGCCAGCAGCAGTGCACTAGCGGGAGCATGGAATGAGCAGTTCTTC
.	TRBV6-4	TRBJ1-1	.	CASRKTTNTEAFF	TGTGCCAGCAGGAAGACAACGAACACTGAAGCTTTCTTT
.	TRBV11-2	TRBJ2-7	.	CASSLFSISRSTRFEQYF	TGTGCCAGCAGCTTATTTTCTATTTCGAGGAGCACTAGATTCGAGCAGTACTTC
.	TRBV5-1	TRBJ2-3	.	CASSLGAGSSTDTQYF	TGCGCCAGCAGCTTGGGGGCAGGCTCTAGCACAGATACGCAGTATTTT
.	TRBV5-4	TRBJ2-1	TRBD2	CASSWDPGLASNEQFF	TGTGCCAGCAGCTGGGACCCGGGACTAGCGAGTAATGAGCAGTTCTTC
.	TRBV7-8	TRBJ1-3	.	CASSLGEANGYSGNTIYF	TGTGCCAGCAGCTTAGGGGAGGCAAACGGATACTCTGGAAACACCATATATTTT
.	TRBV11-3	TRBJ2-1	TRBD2	CASSAWAGGPDGEQFF	TGTGCCAGCAGCGCATGGGCGGGAGGGCCGGATGGGGAGCAGTTCTTC
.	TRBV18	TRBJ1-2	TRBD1	CASSPLAGQGAADGYTF	TGTGCCAGCTCACCATTAGCGGGACAGGGGGCGGCGGATGGCTACACCTTC
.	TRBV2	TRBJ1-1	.	CASRVALNTEAFF	TGTGCCAGCAGGGTAGCCTTGAACACTGAAGCTTTCTTT
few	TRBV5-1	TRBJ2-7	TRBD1	CASSPGTANPYEQYF	TGCGCCAGCAGCCCCGGGACAGCGAACCCCTACGAGCAGTACTTC
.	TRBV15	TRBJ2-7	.	CATSSLQGGTDEQYF	TGTGCCACCAGCTCATTACAGGGTGGAACAGACGAGCAGTACTTC
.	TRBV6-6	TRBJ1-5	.	CASSPAGGSVNQPQHF	TGTGCCAGCAGTCCAGCCGGGGGGAGCGTTAATCAGCCCCAGCATTTT
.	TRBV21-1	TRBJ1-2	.	CASSPGCRLNYGYTF	TGTGCCAGCAGCCCCGGGTGTCGCCTTAACTATGGCTACACCTTC
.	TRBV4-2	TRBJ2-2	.	CASSQKTGANTGELFF	TGTGCCAGCAGCCAAAAAACAGGCGCGAACACCGGGGAGCTGTTTTTT
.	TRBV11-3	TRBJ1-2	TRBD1	CASSAGQENGYTF	TGTGCCAGCAGCGCCGGACAGGAGAATGGCTACACCTTC
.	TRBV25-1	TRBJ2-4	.	CASSEGRGGIQYF	TGTGCCAGCAGTGAGGGCAGAGGAGGTATTCAGTACTTC
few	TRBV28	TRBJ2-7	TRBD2	CASSFPLATRRNEQYF	TGTGCCAGCAGTTTCCCACTAGCGACCAGAAGGAACGAGCAGTACTTC
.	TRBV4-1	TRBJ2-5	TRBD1	CASSQGLTGGLRETQYF	TGCGCCAGCAGCCAAGGCCTTACAGGGGGCTTAAGAGAGACCCAGTACTTC
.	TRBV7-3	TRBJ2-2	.	CASRKDSLSGELFF	TGTGCCAGCAGGAAGGACAGCCTGAGCGGGGAGCTGTTTTTT
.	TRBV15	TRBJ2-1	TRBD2	CATSRDLTSGRTYNEQFF	TGTGCCACCAGCAGAGACCTGACTAGCGGGAGAACCTACAATGAGCAGTTCTTC
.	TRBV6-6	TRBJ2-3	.	CASRDSPGDTQYF	TGTGCCAGCAGAGACAGTCCAGGTGATACGCAGTATTTT
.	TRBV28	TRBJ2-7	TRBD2	CASTLGLAGFYEQYF	TGTGCCAGCACCTTAGGGCTAGCGGGGTTCTACGAGCAGTACTTC
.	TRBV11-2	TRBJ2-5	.	CASSLNRANQETQYF	TGTGCCAGCAGCTTAAACAGAGCTAACCAAGAGACCCAGTACTTC
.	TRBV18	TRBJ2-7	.	CASSLQGSYEQYF	TGTGCCAGCTCACTCCAGGGGTCCTACGAGCAGTACTTC
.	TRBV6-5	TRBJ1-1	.	CASSSGQPYGSEAFF	TGTGCCAGCAGTTCTGGACAGCCTTACGGATCTGAAGCTTTCTTT
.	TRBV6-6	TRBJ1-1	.	CASSYLAVMNTEAFF	TGTGCCAGCAGTTACCTAGCGGTGATGAACACTGAAGCTTTCTTT
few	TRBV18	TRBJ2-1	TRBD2	CASSPRTSGSSYNEQFF	TGTGCCAGCTCACCTCGGACTAGCGGGAGCTCCTACAATGAGCAGTTCTTC
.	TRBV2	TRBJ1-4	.	CASGGGRANEKLFF	TGTGCCAGCGGGGGGGGGCGGGCTAATGAAAAACTGTTTTTT
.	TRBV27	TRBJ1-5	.	CASSQGFNQPQHF	TGTGCCAGCAGCCAGGGTTTTAATCAGCCCCAGCATTTT
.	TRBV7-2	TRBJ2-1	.	CASSEGFFNEQFF	TGTGCCAGCAGCGAGGGCTTTTTCAATGAGCAGTTCTTC
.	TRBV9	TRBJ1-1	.	CASSPSPRGFTEAFF	TGTGCCAGCAGCCCCTCTCCTCGGGGTTTCACTGAAGCTTTCTTT
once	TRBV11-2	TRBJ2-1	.	CATGESFDYEQFF	TGTGCCACCGGGGAATCCTTTGACTATGAGCAGTTCTTC
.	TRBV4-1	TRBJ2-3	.	CASSPGSLLTDTQYF	TGCGCCAGCAGCCCAGGGTCTCTGCTCACAGATACGCAGTATTTT
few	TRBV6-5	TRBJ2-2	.	CASSYANTGELFF	TGTGCCAGCAGCTATGCGAACACCGGGGAGCTGTTTTTT